This TCR beta chain was identified in a study of beta chain features in type 1 diabetes. CDR1 and CDR2 from the germline V gene are SNHLY and FYNNEI. This CDR3 is built from 18 residues. With 3 bases removed from V and 1 base from J, the gap between germline ends came to 16 bases. The investigators reverse transcribed all of the isolated RNA, so they sequenced expressed TCRB transcripts. Clones were sequenced by immunoSEQ multiplex PCR, and TCRdb holds only the in-frame ones, with some missing. The table has about 250,000 clones, roughly an eighth seen once; the top ten hold more than 0.025%. As concerns this clone: Its target is not known.

Study conclusions and caveats: The study left unresolved whether HLA type influences TCRB rearrangement.

What was sequenced was naive CD4+ T cells from blood. V is TRBV2 and J is TRBJ2-6, with D perhaps TRBD2 (6 bases). The sequence derives from a woman in her 40s in good health. The CDR3 spells CASSESNIGTSGANVLTF. As DNA, the CDR3 is TGTGCCAGCAGTGAGAGTAATATCGGGACTTCTGGGGCCAACGTCCTGACTTTC.